The clone carrying this T cell receptor beta chain was observed a handful of times. As yet, its antigen is unknown. This entry is derived from a study of cytomegalovirus exposure and HLA in healthy donors. Study-wide results and limits: Donors were assumed by presence/absence analyses to have roughly uniform sequencing depth.

The PCR was carried out with 60 Vbeta primers and 13 Jbeta primers. Data came from immunoSEQ multiplex PCR; TCRdb stores just in-frame clones and leaves some out. Here the sample spans around 70,000 clones, approximately 78% being singletons. CDR1 is MRHNA, CDR2 SNTAGT, per germline. This CDR3 comprises 15 residues. V lost 0 bases to trimming and J lost 6 bases, with 13 bases between them. Sample: PBMCs. The TCR was taken from a human donor in good health. The chain uses TRBV6-4 and TRBJ2-3, with a tentative D call TRBD1 (5 bases). The CDR3, as DNA: TGTGCCAGCAGTGACTCAGGGGCCCCAGGGGATACGCAGTATTTT. This codes for CASSDSGAPGDTQYF.